The T cell receptor beta chain under discussion was sequenced for a study of blood T cell repertoires in COVID-19. Background on the study: Some COVID-19 samples were acute and others convalescent; all came from the United States, Italy and Spain. T cells, B-cell-depleted T cells, or PBMCs provided the cDNA or gDNA that served as material.

This clone occurred a few times. Data came from immunoSEQ multiplex PCR; TCRdb stores just in-frame clones and leaves some out. The table includes about 110,000 clones, 88% detected once. Germline V CDR1 and CDR2: MNHEY, SMNVEV (reference sequence). V was shortened by 2 bases and J by 4 bases, with 9 bases between the two germline ends. This CDR3 has 14 amino acids. Sequencing input: peripheral blood. The TCR comes from a human donor in a cohort sampled during active COVID-19. The chain uses TRBV27 and TRBJ1-5; D perhaps matches TRBD1 (6 bases). CDR3 residues: CASSLRGGNQPQHF. The CDR3 nucleotides read TGTGCCAGCAGTTTAAGGGGGGGAAATCAGCCCCAGCATTTT.